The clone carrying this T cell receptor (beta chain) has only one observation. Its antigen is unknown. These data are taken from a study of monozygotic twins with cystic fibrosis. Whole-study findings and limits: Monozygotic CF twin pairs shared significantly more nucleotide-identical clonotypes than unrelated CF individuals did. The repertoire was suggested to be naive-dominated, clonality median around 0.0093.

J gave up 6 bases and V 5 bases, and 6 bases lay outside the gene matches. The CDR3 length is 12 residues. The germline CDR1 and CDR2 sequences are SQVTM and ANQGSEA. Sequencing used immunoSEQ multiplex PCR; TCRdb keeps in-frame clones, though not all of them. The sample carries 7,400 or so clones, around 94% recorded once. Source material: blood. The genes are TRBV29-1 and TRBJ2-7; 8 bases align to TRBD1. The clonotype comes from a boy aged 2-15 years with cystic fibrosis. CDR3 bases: TGCAGCGTTCAGGGGGCGGAACGCGAGCAGTACTTC. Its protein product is CSVQGAEREQYF.